This T cell receptor beta chain was recorded in a study of tumor-infiltrating lymphocytes in localized non-small cell lung cancer. Study information: Resected tumor was paired with non-adjacent uninvolved lung from the same patient. General study findings and limits: Tumor T-cell fraction was not associated with recurrence-free survival. IM1 and IM2 tumors showed no difference in T-cell fraction.

As concerns this clone: Its antigen is undetermined.

V lost 0 bases and J lost 5, with 10 bases in between. This CDR3 comprises 13 residues. Germline V gene lookup returns CDR1 GTSNPN and CDR2 SVGIG (reference sequence). Method: immunoSEQ multiplex PCR; TCRdb's copy keeps in-frame clones and lacks some. Among 9,500 or so clones, about two thirds were seen once, and the ten largest hold roughly 14%. V usage is TRBV30 and J usage is TRBJ1-1, with no clear D. The clonotype comes from a human donor with non-small cell lung cancer. Material: lung tumor tissue. The CDR3 is CAWSVQRETEAFF. The CDR3, as DNA: TGTGCCTGGAGTGTCCAGCGAGAGACTGAAGCTTTCTTT.